The present T cell receptor beta chain was sequenced within a study of blood T cells in healthy people across ages. Regarding the study as a whole: The study found more naive CD4+ cells and higher diversity in long-lived than aged donors. Researchers deemed the diversity estimates from one million T cells underestimates.

Germline lookup yields CDR1 LGHNT and CDR2 FRNRAP. CDR3 size: 12 residues. No fewer than 5.5 micrograms of total RNA were isolated from every sample. For the second PCR, which ran for 7 to 11 cycles, a sample-barcoded 5' primer and a J-beta primer mix were used. Each sample provided no less than 2.5 million CDR3-containing paired-end reads. Using its own MiXCR run on the 5' RACE reads, TCRdb lists one record per CDR3 protein. The sample includes 1.8 million or so distinct CDR3 sequences, about 39% seen only once; the top ten take about 21%. Concerning this clonotype itself: Its target is unknown. Sequence at one end of the junction differs from germline and may be a read error.

The sequence came from a human donor in good health. Sequenced: blood. The rearrangement joins TRBV12-5 to TRBJ2-7, with no clear D. The CDR3 nucleotides are TGTGCTAGCGGTTTGGGTGCCTACGAGCAGTACTTC. Translated, it gives CASGLGAYEQYF.